This TCR beta chain was profiled in a study of blood T cell repertoires in COVID-19. Original analysis: How many nucleated cells were present was estimated from reference gene primer amplification. Using immunoSEQ multiplex PCR, the repertoire was profiled, and TCRdb retains in-frame clones only, with some absent. V, J and clone size are those of that table, while D and trimming were read from the DNA. The sample gives around 310,000 clones, roughly 90% of which show up once; over 9% is in the top ten. The participants were between 18 and 89 years old and came from some 23 US areas. Cohorts were determined from participant-reported clinical history. V lost 1 base to trimming and J lost 1 base, with 7 bases between them. Germline CDR1 SGHTA, CDR2 FQGNSA. The CDR3 length is 14 residues.

The TCR comes from a woman in her 30s who had recovered from COVID-19. The sample consisted of PBMCs or T cells enriched from blood (not recorded which). The V gene is TRBV7-2, the J gene TRBJ1-1; possible D gene TRBD1, 5 bases. CDR3 DNA: TGTGCCAGCAGCTTAGAGGGGTGGAACACTGAAGCTTTCTTT. Translation: CASSLEGWNTEAFF.